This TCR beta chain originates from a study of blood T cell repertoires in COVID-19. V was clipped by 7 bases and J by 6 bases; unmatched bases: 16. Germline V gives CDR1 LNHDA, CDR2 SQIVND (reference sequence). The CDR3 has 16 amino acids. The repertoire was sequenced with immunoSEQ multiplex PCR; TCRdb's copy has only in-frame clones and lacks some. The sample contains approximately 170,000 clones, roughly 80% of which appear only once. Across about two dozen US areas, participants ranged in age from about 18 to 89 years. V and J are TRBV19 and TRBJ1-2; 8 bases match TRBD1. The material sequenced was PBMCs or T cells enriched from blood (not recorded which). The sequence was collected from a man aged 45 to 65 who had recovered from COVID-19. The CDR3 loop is CASTKFPSGGSDGYTF. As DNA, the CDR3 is TGTGCCAGTACCAAGTTCCCCTCAGGGGGCTCGGATGGCTACACCTTC.